These 32 T cell receptor beta chains came from one sample sequenced in a study of cytotoxic CD8 clonotypes in ibrutinib-treated CLL. Clones were read by immunoSEQ multiplex PCR, and TCRdb kept only the in-frame ones, dropping some. This table holds 330,000 or so clones, over 60% found once. This sample comprised PBMCs, obtained after 36 months of ibrutinib treatment. Every receptor here comes from a human donor with chronic lymphocytic leukemia.

This CDR3 reads CASSLRQPNTEAFF. The DNA for the CDR3 is TGTGCCAGCAGCTTGAGGCAGCCGAACACTGAAGCTTTCTTT. The chain has TRBV13 and TRBJ1-1, with D uncertain. The CDR3 length is 14 residues. Trimming took off 3 bases at V and 1 base at J, with 9 bases between the two ends. Germline assignment: CDR1 PRHDT and CDR2 FYEKMQ (reference sequence).

The chain has TRBV5-1 and TRBJ2-3; 13 bases agree with TRBD2. Germline values: CDR1 SGHRS, CDR2 YFSETQ. This CDR3 is 17 amino acids long. Trimming took 2 bases from V and 0 from J; bases not matched to a gene: 3. In DNA form, the CDR3 reads TGCGCCAGCAGCTTAACTAGCGGGAGGGGGAGCACAGATACGCAGTATTTT. Amino acid sequence: CASSLTSGRGSTDTQYF.

The gene calls are TRBV4-1 and TRBJ1-2, with 9 bases matching TRBD1. The CDR3 contains 16 residues. Losses at the gene ends were 3 bases for V and 4 bases for J; bases not matched to a gene: 9. From germline, CDR1 is MGHRA and CDR2 YSYEKL. The CDR3 sequence is CASSHYPGQGSYGYTF. CDR3 in DNA: TGCGCCAGCAGCCACTACCCCGGACAGGGGAGCTATGGCTACACCTTC.

The chain recombines TRBV21-1 with TRBJ2-7. TRBV21-1 is a recognized pseudogene. The CDR3 has 10 amino acids. The CDR3 protein is CARDGYEQYF. CDR3 bases: TGTGCCAGGGACGGCTACGAGCAGTACTTC.

This chain joins TRBV7-8 and TRBJ1-1; 8 nucleotides agree with TRBD1. Germline CDR1 reads SGHVS; CDR2 reads FQNEAQ. The V and J ends lost 4 bases and 3 bases, in that order; junction bases with no gene match: 7. The CDR3 contains 15 residues. The CDR3: CASSSGTGLDTEAFF. Written as DNA, the CDR3 is TGTGCCAGCAGCTCCGGGACAGGTTTAGACACTGAAGCTTTCTTT.

The J gene is TRBJ1-2, the V gene TRBV10-3; possibly TRBD1 for D (6 bases). This CDR3 region has 12 residues. V was cut by 10 bases and J by 2 bases, with 11 bases left in between. The germline gives CDR1 ENHRY, CDR2 SYGVKD. CDR3 DNA sequence: TGTGCCAGCGCAACAGGGAACTATGGCTACACCTTC. This translates into CASATGNYGYTF.

The rearrangement joins TRBV7-8 to TRBJ2-7, with D tentatively TRBD1 or TRBD2 (5 bases each). Germline V gene sequence: CDR1 SGHVS, CDR2 FQNEAQ. The CDR3 is 16 residues long. V lost 5 bases to trimming and J lost 7 bases, with 24 bases between them. The CDR3 nucleotides read TGTGCCAGCAGCCCCCCCCGGGGCAACGGGAAGGGGGAGCAGTACTTC. This encodes CASSPPRGNGKGEQYF.

The chain couples TRBV2 to TRBJ2-3, with TRBD1 matching 9 bases. V trimming: 6 bases; J trimming: 14 bases; junction bases outside the gene matches: 3. The CDR3 sequence is 10 residues long. CDR1 SNHLY and CDR2 FYNNEI come from the germline V gene. Here the CDR3 reads CASRGTGPYF. In nucleotides, the CDR3 is TGTGCCAGCAGAGGGACAGGGCCGTATTTT.

The CDR3 DNA reads as TGTGCCAGCAGCTGGGACAGGGCGGACACCGGGGAGCTGTTTTTT. This gives the protein CASSWDRADTGELFF. The gene calls are TRBV7-9 and TRBJ2-2; TRBD1 aligns across 9 bases. There are 15 residues in the CDR3. Trimming at V came to 4 bases and at J to 3 bases, leaving 3 bases not matched to a gene. Per the germline V gene, CDR1 is SEHNR and CDR2 is FQNEAQ (reference sequence).

Only a few counts were recorded for this clone. The rearrangement joins TRBV9 to TRBJ2-7; TRBD1 matches 8 bases. Trimming removed 3 bases from V and 7 bases from J; junction bases left unmatched: 9. Looked up from germline, CDR1 is SGDLS and CDR2 is YYNGEE. CDR3 length: 14 residues. CDR3 DNA: TGTGCCAGCAGCGGGCGGACAGGGCTGCGGGAGCAGTACTTC. Protein: CASSGRTGLREQYF. The entire variable domain, with the rest obtained from reference TRBV9 and TRBJ2-7, is as follows: DSGVTQTPKHLITATGQRVTLRCSPRSGDLSVYWYQQSLDQGLQFLIQYYNGEERAKGNILERFSAQQFPDLHSELNLSSLELGDSALYFCASSGRTGLREQYFGPGTRLTVT.

This clone occurred once. The chain carries TRBV19 and TRBJ2-1, with 7 bases that match TRBD2. This CDR3 spans 15 amino acids. Germline V lookup: CDR1 LNHDA, CDR2 SQIVND (reference sequence). Losses at the gene ends were 7 bases for V and 6 bases for J; bases not matched to a gene: 12. As DNA, the CDR3 is TGTGCCAGTAAATCTAGGCCGGGGGGAATCAATGAGCAGTTCTTC. As protein: CASKSRPGGINEQFF.

The chain employs TRBV7-9 and TRBJ2-7; 7 nucleotides align to TRBD2. The J segment lost 7 bases and the V segment lost 6 bases, leaving 6 bases of the junction unmatched. The germline V gene encodes CDR1 SEHNR and CDR2 FQNEAQ (reference sequence). CDR3 length equals 12 residues. For the CDR3, the DNA is TGTGCCAGCAGGTCTAGTAGCGGGGAGCAGTACTTC. Its translation is CASRSSSGEQYF. Based on the CDR3 plus reference TRBV7-9 and TRBJ2-7, the full variable domain is DTGVSQNPRHKITKRGQNVTFRCDPISEHNRLYWYRQTLGQGPEFLTYFQNEAQLEKSRLLSDRFSAERPKGSFSTLEIQRTEQGDSAMYLCASRSSSGEQYFGPGTRLTVT.

The chain is built from TRBV25-1 and TRBJ1-2; TRBD1 matches 7 bases. V shed 6 bases, J shed 7 bases, and the junction held 8 bases outside the gene matches. This CDR3 is 13 amino acids long. CDR1 is MGHDK and CDR2 is SYGVNS in the germline V gene. CDR3 protein: CASSLTGVGGYTF. The CDR3 DNA sequence: TGTGCCAGCAGCCTCACAGGGGTGGGTGGCTACACCTTC.

The chain uses TRBV28 and TRBJ2-5; tentative D call: TRBD2 (6 bases). This CDR3 comprises 15 residues. V lost 4 bases, J lost 5 bases, and 17 bases lay in between. CDR1 MDHEN and CDR2 SYDVKM come from the germline V gene. The CDR3 DNA reads TGTGCCAGCAGTTCACACACCCGGGGGAGGGAGACCCAGTACTTC. As protein: CASSSHTRGRETQYF.

This clone was seen a single time. The CDR3 here is CASSSLAGGPLNEQFF. The CDR3 bases are TGTGCCAGCAGCTCACTAGCGGGAGGGCCCCTCAATGAGCAGTTCTTC. V gene TRBV7-3 combines with J gene TRBJ2-1; 13 bases are a match to TRBD2. This CDR3 is built from 16 residues. CDR1 is SGHTA and CDR2 is FQGTGA in the germline V gene. The V segment lost 4 bases and the J segment 6 bases; nucleotides outside the gene matches: 6.

This chain links TRBV28 with TRBJ2-5; D is ambiguous. The CDR3 length is 15 residues. Germline-derived CDR1 and CDR2 are MDHEN and SYDVKM. V dropped 5 bases and J dropped 2 bases, with 15 bases sitting between them. Here the CDR3 reads CASSGVRRSQETQYF. The CDR3 DNA is TGTGCCAGCAGTGGGGTGCGGCGGAGTCAAGAGACCCAGTACTTC.

This rearrangement joins TRBV19 to TRBJ2-3; 8 bases are a match to TRBD1. V dropped 5 bases and J dropped 4; count of bases not matched to a gene: 5. This CDR3 spans 14 amino acids. The germline gives CDR1 LNHDA, CDR2 SQIVND (reference sequence). CDR3 sequence reads: CASSPTGAADTQYF. For the CDR3, the DNA is TGTGCCAGTAGTCCGACAGGGGCAGCAGATACGCAGTATTTT.

A few counts support this clone. The genes are TRBV4-1 and TRBJ1-3; maybe TRBD1 (5 bases). With 1 base removed from V and 4 bases from J, the gap between germline ends came to 11 bases. The CDR3 sequence is 15 residues long. Germline-derived CDR1 and CDR2 are MGHRA and YSYEKL. The CDR3 bases are TGCGCCAGCAGCCAAGTCCTCAGGGTAGGAAACACCATATATTTT. It encodes CASSQVLRVGNTIYF.

The J gene is TRBJ2-1, the V gene TRBV27; 10 bases match TRBD2. The CDR3 is made up of 20 amino acids. Germline-derived CDR1 and CDR2 are MNHEY and SMNVEV (reference sequence). V dropped 5 bases and J dropped 2; count of bases not matched to a gene: 18. The CDR3 region has the DNA TGTGCCAGCAGTCCCAGGCCGCCTCGGACTAGCGGTTTTCCCTACAATGAGCAGTTCTTC. Protein product: CASSPRPPRTSGFPYNEQFF.

This clone was seen just once. The chain recombines TRBV6-1 with TRBJ1-2; a weak D match, TRBD1 (5 bases). The germline V and J ends were trimmed by 10 bases and 0 bases, with 15 bases remaining between them. The CDR3 contains 14 residues. Germline values: CDR1 MNHNS, CDR2 SASEGT. CDR3: CATSGTFTNYGYTF. The CDR3 bases are TGTGCCACCTCAGGGACCTTTACTAACTATGGCTACACCTTC.

The CDR3 sequence is CASRETGRNTIYF. CDR3 DNA: TGCGCCAGCAGAGAAACAGGGAGAAACACCATATATTTT. The chain has TRBV4-1 and TRBJ1-3; D perhaps matches TRBD1 (6 bases). V was trimmed by 6 bases and J by 5 bases, leaving 11 bases between them. Looked up from germline, CDR1 is MGHRA and CDR2 is YSYEKL. This CDR3 has 13 residues.

This clone was counted a few times. The rearrangement links TRBV13 to TRBJ2-7, with 8 bases fitting TRBD1. The CDR3 has 16 residues. V trimming: 4 bases; J trimming: 2 bases; junction bases outside the gene matches: 10. Germline lookup yields CDR1 PRHDT and CDR2 FYEKMQ (reference sequence). CDR3 amino acids: CASSYNPRTGTYEQYF. The CDR3 nucleotides are TGTGCCAGCAGCTACAACCCCCGGACAGGGACCTACGAGCAGTACTTC.

As regards this clone: Since a much larger clone is just one base distant, this may be a read error. Other DNA sequences in the sample encode the same CDR3. The chain couples TRBV18 to TRBJ2-5; D unclear. The CDR3 extends over 11 amino acids. V lost 3 bases and J lost 2, with 1 base in between. Germline CDR1 and CDR2: KGHSH and LQKENI. The CDR3 reads CASSPQETQYF. The CDR3 coding sequence is TGTGCCAGCTCACCGCAAGAGACCCAGTACTTC.

J is TRBJ2-7 and V is TRBV5-1, with TRBD2 matching over 9 bases. Per the germline V gene, CDR1 is SGHRS and CDR2 is YFSETQ. The junction had 4 bases not matched to a gene; V was cut back by 5 bases and J by 1 base. The CDR3 loop spans 14 amino acids. The DNA of the CDR3 is TGCGCCAGCAGAGGAGCGGGGGGATCCTACGAGCAGTACTTC. Translated: CASRGAGGSYEQYF.

The chain uses TRBV28 and TRBJ1-4, with unresolved D. Germline-derived CDR1 and CDR2 are MDHEN and SYDVKM. CDR3 length: 11 residues. Trimming pared 11 bases from V and 8 bases from J, leaving 12 bases between. The DNA for the CDR3 is TGTGCCGGAGGCCTGGGGGAAAAACTGTTTTTT. Translation gives CAGGLGEKLFF. Combining the CDR3 with reference TRBV28 and TRBJ1-4 gives the whole variable domain DVKVTQSSRYLVKRTGEKVFLECVQDMDHENMFWYRQDPGLGLRLIYFSYDVKMKEKGDIPEGYSVSREKKERFSLILESASTNQTSMYLCAGGLGEKLFFGSGTQLSVL.

This clone occurred a few times. V usage is TRBV2 and J usage is TRBJ1-4; D gene unclear. CDR3 size: 13 residues. V was cut by 10 bases and J by 2 bases, with 11 bases left in between. Per germline, CDR1 SNHLY and CDR2 FYNNEI. CDR3 in amino acids: CATQGSTNEKLFF. The CDR3 DNA reads as TGTGCCACTCAAGGGTCGACTAATGAAAAACTGTTTTTT.

This clone was picked up a small number of times. This CDR3 reads CASSSNLNYGYTF. As DNA, the CDR3 is TGTGCCAGCAGCTCCAATCTTAACTATGGCTACACCTTC. The chain carries TRBV7-8 and TRBJ1-2; D is undetermined. Germline V gives CDR1 SGHVS, CDR2 FQNEAQ. There are 13 residues in the CDR3. V lost 4 bases and J 1 base, leaving 7 bases between the germline ends.

This rearrangement joins TRBV4-1 to TRBJ2-7, with a possible D match to TRBD2 (6 bases). V gave up 2 bases and J gave up 3 bases, with 8 bases separating them. The CDR3 consists of 13 residues. The V gene's germline CDR1 is MGHRA and CDR2 YSYEKL. CDR3 DNA: TGCGCCAGCAGCCAAAAAGCGGGCTACGAGCAGTACTTC. Amino acid sequence: CASSQKAGYEQYF.

The genes are TRBV25-1 and TRBJ1-5; no firm D call. V gave up 2 bases and J gave up 2 bases, with 4 bases separating them. This CDR3 is built from 13 residues. CDR1 is MGHDK, CDR2 SYGVNS, per germline. The CDR3 protein is CASSEGGNQPQHF. In DNA form, the CDR3 reads TGTGCCAGCAGTGAAGGTGGCAATCAGCCCCAGCATTTT.

This clone was detected a few times. The chain carries TRBV19 and TRBJ1-5; possible D gene TRBD1, 6 bases. Germline CDR1 reads LNHDA; CDR2 reads SQIVND (reference sequence). This CDR3 has 16 amino acids. Trimming stripped 5 bases from V and 7 bases from J, with 21 bases between. The CDR3 DNA follows: TGTGCCAGTAGTGTGTACAGGGTCCACGAGGGACAGCCCCAGCATTTT. Translating it yields CASSVYRVHEGQPQHF. Supplemented by reference TRBV19 and TRBJ1-5, the full variable domain reads DGGITQSPKYLFRKEGQNVTLSCEQNLNHDAMYWYRQDPGQGLRLIYYSQIVNDFQKGDIAEGYSVSREKKESFPLTVTSAQKNPTAFYLCASSVYRVHEGQPQHFGDGTRLSIL.

The gene calls are TRBV9 and TRBJ2-3; D possibly corresponds to TRBD2 (6 bases). The CDR3 totals 15 residues. The germline V and J ends were trimmed by 0 bases and 4 bases, with 12 bases remaining between them. CDR1 is SGDLS, CDR2 YYNGEE, per germline. CDR3 sequence reads: CASSVDGTGADTQYF. The CDR3 DNA follows: TGTGCCAGCAGCGTAGACGGGACGGGGGCAGATACGCAGTATTTT.

The rearrangement uses TRBV2 and TRBJ1-1, with 8 bases matching TRBD1. Per germline, CDR1 SNHLY and CDR2 FYNNEI. This CDR3 has 15 residues. J lost 4 bases, V lost 6 bases, and 10 bases had no gene match. In DNA, the CDR3 is TGTGCCAGCAGGTTTTGGGGACAGGATAGCACTGAAGCTTTCTTT. It is translated as CASRFWGQDSTEAFF.